This T cell receptor beta chain stems from a study of vaccination and CD4 T cells after COVID-19. Across the study: Post-COVID sampling occurred a median approximately 100 days after diagnosis (range 35 to 161). Cells were stimulated with overlapping spike peptides from SARS-CoV-2, HCoV-NL63, HCoV-OC43 and HCoV-229E.

Treatment reported: approximately 9-day PBMC culture with coronavirus spike peptide pools or control peptides (ViraFEST assay). Per well, 2 million or so PBMCs were cultured in the presence of approximately 10 IU/ml IL-2 and roughly 10 ug/ml peptide pools. There are 15 residues in the CDR3. V lost 0 bases to trimming and J lost 6 bases; unmatched junction nucleotides: 3. Germline V gene sequence: CDR1 SGHRS, CDR2 YFSETQ. Sequencing of cultured CD4+ T cell DNA used the Oncomine TCR Beta short-read assay. From the PCR reads, TCRdb called clonotypes with MiXCR, one entry per CDR3 protein. This sample yields about 16,000 distinct CDR3 sequences, of which nearly 55% are seen a single time; about 20% belongs to the top ten. Concerning this clonotype: Antigen specificity is unknown.

The source was CD4+ T cells from blood, cultured in vitro, collected before SARS-CoV-2 vaccination. The chain recombines TRBV5-1 with TRBJ1-6; 7 bases are shared with TRBD1. This receptor was taken from a human donor who had recovered from COVID-19. The CDR3 DNA follows: TGCGCCAGCAGCTTGGGACAGGGACCTAATTCACCCCTCCACTTT. Protein sequence: CASSLGQGPNSPLHF.